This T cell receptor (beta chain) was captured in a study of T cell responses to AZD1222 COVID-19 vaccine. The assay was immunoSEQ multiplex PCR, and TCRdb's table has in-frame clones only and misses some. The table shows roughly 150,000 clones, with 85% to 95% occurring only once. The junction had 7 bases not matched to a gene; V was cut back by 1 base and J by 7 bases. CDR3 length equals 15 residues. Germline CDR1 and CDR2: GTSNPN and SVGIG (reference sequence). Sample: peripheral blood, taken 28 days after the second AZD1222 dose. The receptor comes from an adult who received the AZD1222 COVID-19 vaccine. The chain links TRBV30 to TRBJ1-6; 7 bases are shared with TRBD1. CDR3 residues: CAWSARQGRNSPLHF. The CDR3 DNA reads TGTGCCTGGAGTGCCAGACAGGGTAGAAATTCACCCCTCCACTTT.